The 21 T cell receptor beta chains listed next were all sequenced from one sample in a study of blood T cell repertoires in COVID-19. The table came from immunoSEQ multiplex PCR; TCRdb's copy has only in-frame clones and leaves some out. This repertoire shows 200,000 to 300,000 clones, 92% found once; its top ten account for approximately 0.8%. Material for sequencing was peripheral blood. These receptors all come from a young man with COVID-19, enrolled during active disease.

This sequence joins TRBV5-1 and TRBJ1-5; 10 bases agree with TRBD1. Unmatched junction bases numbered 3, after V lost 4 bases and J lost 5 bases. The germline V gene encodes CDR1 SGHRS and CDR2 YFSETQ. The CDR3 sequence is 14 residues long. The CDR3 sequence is CASSIGTGDQPQHF. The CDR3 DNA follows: TGCGCCAGCAGCATAGGGACAGGGGATCAGCCCCAGCATTTT.

The CDR3 loop is CASSFPTGTANTEAFF. CDR3 sequence (DNA): TGTGCCAGCAGTTTCCCAACCGGGACAGCGAACACTGAAGCTTTCTTT. The chain uses TRBV6-5 and TRBJ1-1; 7 bases line up with TRBD1. The CDR3 has 16 residues. The V gene end was trimmed by 4 bases and the J gene end by 1 base; junction bases not matched to a gene: 9. Germline CDR1 is MNHEY and CDR2 is SVGAGI.

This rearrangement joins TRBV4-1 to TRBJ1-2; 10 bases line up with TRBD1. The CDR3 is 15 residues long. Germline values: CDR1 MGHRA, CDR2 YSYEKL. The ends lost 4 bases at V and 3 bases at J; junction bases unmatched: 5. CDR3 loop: CASSRSGTGDYGYTF. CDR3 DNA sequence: TGCGCCAGCAGCCGCTCCGGGACAGGGGACTATGGCTACACCTTC.

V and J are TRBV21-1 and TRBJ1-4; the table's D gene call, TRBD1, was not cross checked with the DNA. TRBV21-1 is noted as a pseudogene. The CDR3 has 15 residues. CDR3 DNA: TGTGCCAGCCCGGGACAGATCCCAACTAATGAAAAACTGTTTTTT. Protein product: CASPGQIPTNEKLFF.

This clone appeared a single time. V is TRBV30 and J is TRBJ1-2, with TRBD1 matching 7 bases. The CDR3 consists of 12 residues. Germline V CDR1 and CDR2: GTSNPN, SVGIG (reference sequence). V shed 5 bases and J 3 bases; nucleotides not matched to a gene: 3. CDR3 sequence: CAWAGGYYGYTF. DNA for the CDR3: TGTGCCTGGGCAGGGGGGTACTATGGCTACACCTTC.

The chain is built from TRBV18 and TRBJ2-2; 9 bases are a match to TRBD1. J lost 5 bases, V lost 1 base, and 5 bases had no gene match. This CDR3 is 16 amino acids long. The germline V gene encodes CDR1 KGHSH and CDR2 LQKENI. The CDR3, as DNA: TGTGCCAGCTCACCACTGGGACAGGGTGAAACCGGGGAGCTGTTTTTT. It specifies CASSPLGQGETGELFF.

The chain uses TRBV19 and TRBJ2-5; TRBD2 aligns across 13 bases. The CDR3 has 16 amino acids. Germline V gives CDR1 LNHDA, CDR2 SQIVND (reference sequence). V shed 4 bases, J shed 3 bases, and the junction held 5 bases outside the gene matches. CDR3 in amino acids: CASSRGLAGKKETQYF. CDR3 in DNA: TGTGCCAGTAGTAGGGGACTAGCGGGAAAAAAAGAGACCCAGTACTTC. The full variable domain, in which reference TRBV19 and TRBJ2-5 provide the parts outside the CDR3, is DGGITQSPKYLFRKEGQNVTLSCEQNLNHDAMYWYRQDPGQGLRLIYYSQIVNDFQKGDIAEGYSVSREKKESFPLTVTSAQKNPTAFYLCASSRGLAGKKETQYFGPGTRLLVL.

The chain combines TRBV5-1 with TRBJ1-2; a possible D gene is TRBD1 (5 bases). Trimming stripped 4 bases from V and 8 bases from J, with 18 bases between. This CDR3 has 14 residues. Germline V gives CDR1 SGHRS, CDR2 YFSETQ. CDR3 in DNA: TGCGCCAGCAGCCCTAAATGGGGCGATCGGGGCTACACCTTC. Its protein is CASSPKWGDRGYTF.

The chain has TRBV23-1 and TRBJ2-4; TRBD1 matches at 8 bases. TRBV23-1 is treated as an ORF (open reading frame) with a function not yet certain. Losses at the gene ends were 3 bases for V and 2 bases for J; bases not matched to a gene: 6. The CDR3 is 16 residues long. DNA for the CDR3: TGCGCCAGCAGTCATCCGGACAGGGAACCCAAAAACATTCAGTACTTC. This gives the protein CASSHPDREPKNIQYF.

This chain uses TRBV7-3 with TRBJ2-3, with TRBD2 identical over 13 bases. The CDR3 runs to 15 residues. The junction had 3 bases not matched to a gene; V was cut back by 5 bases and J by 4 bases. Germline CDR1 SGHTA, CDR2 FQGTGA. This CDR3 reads CASSTSGGAPDTQYF. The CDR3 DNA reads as TGTGCCAGCAGCACTAGCGGGGGGGCCCCAGATACGCAGTATTTT.

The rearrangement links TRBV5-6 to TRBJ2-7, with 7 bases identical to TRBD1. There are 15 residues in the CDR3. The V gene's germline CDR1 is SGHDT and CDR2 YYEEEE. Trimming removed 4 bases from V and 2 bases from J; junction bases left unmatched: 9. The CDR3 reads CASSPPGGQPYEQYF. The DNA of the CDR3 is TGTGCCAGCAGCCCCCCAGGGGGACAACCCTACGAGCAGTACTTC.

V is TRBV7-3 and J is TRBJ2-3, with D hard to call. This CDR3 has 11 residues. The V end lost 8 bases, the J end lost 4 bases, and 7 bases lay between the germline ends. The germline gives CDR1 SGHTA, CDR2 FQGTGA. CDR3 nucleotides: TGTGCCAGCGGCTCGGCAGATACGCAGTATTTT. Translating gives CASGSADTQYF.

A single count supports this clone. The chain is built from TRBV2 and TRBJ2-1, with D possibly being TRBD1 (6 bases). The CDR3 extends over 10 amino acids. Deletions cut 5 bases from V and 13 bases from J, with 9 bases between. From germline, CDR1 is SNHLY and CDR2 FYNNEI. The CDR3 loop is CASSSGTQFF. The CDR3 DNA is TGTGCCAGCAGTTCCGGGACACAGTTCTTC. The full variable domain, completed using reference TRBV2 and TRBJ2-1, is EPEVTQTPSHQVTQMGQEVILRCVPISNHLYFYWYRQILGQKVEFLVSFYNNEISEKSEIFDDQFSVERPDGSNFTLKIRSTKLEDSAMYFCASSSGTQFFGPGTRLTVL.

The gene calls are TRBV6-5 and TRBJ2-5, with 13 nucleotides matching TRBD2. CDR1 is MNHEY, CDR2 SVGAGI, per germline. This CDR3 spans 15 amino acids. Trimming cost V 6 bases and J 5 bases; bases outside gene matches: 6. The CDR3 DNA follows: TGTGCCAGCAGCCGGTGGACTAGCGGGGGTGAGACCCAGTACTTC. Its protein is CASSRWTSGGETQYF.

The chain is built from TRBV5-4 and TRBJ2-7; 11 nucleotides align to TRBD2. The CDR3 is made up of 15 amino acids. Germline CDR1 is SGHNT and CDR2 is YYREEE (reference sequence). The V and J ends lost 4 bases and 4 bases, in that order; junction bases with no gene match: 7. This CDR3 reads CASSTGTSGTYEQYF. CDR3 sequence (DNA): TGTGCCAGCAGCACCGGGACTAGCGGTACTTACGAGCAGTACTTC.

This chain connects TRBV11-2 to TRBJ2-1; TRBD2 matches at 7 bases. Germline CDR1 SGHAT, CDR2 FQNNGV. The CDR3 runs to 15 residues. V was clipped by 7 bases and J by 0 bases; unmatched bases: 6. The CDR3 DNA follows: TGTGCCAGCAAGGGAGGGACGAGCTCCTACAATGAGCAGTTCTTC. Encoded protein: CASKGGTSSYNEQFF.

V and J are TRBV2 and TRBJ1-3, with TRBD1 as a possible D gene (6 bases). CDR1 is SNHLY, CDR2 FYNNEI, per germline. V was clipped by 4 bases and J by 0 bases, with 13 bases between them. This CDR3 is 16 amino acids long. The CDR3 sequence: CASSVSGTSSGNTIYF. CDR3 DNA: TGTGCCAGCAGTGTGTCCGGGACAAGCTCTGGAAACACCATATATTTT.

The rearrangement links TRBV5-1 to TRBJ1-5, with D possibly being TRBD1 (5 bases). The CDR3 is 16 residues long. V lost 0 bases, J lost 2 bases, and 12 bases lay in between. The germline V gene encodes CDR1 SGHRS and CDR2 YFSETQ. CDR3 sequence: CASSLVPGRGNQPQHF. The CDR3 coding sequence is TGCGCCAGCAGCTTGGTTCCGGGCAGGGGCAATCAGCCCCAGCATTTT.

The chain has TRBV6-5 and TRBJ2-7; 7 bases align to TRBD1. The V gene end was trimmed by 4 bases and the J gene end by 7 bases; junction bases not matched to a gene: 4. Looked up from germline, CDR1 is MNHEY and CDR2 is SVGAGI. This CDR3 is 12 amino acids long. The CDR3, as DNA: TGTGCCAGCAGTTTATCGGGACAGGAGCAGTACTTC. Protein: CASSLSGQEQYF.

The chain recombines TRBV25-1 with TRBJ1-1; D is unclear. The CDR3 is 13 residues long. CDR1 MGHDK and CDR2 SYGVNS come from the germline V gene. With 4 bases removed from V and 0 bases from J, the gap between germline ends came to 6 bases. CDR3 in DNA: TGTGCCAGCAGTGGGCAGATGAACACTGAAGCTTTCTTT. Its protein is CASSGQMNTEAFF. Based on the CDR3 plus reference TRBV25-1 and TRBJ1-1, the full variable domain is EADIYQTPRYLVIGTGKKITLECSQTMGHDKMYWYQQDPGMELHLIHYSYGVNSTEKGDLSSESTVSRIRTEHFPLTLESARPSHTSQYLCASSGQMNTEAFFGQGTRLTVV.

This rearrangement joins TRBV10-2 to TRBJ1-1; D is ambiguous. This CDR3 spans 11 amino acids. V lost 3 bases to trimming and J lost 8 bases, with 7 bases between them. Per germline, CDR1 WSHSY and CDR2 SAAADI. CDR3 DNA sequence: TGCGCCAGCAGTGAAGCAAGCGAAGCTTTCTTT. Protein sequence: CASSEASEAFF.